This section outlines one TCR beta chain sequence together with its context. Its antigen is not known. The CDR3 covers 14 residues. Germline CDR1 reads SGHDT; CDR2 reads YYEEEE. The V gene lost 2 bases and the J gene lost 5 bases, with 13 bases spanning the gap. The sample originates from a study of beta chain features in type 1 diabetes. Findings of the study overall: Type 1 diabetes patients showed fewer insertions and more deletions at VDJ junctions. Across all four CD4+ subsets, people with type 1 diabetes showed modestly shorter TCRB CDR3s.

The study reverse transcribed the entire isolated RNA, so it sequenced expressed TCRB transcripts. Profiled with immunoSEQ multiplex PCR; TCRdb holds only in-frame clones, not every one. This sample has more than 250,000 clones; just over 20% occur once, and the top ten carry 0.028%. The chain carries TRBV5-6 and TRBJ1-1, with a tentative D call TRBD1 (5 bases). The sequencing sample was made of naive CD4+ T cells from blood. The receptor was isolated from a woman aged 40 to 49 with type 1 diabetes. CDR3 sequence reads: CASSFLREGTEAFF. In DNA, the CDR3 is TGTGCCAGCAGCTTCCTCAGGGAAGGAACTGAAGCTTTCTTT.